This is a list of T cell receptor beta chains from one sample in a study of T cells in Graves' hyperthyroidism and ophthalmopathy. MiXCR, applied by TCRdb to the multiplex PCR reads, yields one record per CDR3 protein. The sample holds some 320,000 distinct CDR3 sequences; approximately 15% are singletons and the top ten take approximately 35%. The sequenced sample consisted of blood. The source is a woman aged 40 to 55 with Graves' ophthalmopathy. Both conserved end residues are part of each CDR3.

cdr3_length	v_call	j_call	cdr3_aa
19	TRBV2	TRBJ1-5	CASSKLVPGGAGGNQPQHF
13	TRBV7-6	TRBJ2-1	CASSSLAGGLQFF
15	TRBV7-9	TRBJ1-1	CASSLETGGAAEAFF
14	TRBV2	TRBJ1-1	CASSRDRANTEAFF
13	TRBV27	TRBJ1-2	CASKRTGGPGYTF
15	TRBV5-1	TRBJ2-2	CASRPGTSNTGELFF
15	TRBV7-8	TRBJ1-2	CASSSPGQGHYGYTF
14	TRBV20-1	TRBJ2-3	CSARGLAGPDTQYF
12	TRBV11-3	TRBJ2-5	CASIGQGETQYF
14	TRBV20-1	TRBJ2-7	CSAIRDIGSYEQYF
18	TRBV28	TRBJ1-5	CASSPFQIRDGEDQPQHF
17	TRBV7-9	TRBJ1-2	CASSLAWPLGGNYGYTF
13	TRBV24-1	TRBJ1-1	CATQGRGSAEAFF
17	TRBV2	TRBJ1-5	CASSGGQTAYSNQPQHF
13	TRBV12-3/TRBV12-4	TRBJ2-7	CASSLQWSREQYF
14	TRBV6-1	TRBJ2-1	CASSEPSGTHEQFF
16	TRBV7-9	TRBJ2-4	CASSLGGGLERNIQYF
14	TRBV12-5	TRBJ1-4	CASAPGQLNEKLFF
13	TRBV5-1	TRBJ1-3	CASSQGPEDTIYF
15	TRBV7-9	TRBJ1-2	CASSLGSGQLDGYTF
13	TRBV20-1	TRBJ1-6	CSAREMGASPLHF
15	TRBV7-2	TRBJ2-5	CASSLVVGPQETQYF
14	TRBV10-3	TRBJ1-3	CAIRGLWSGNTIYF
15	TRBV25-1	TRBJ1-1	CASSELEQGETEAFF
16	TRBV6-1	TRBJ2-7	CASKREGGIPNYEQYF
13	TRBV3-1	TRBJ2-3	CASTPTGTDTQYF
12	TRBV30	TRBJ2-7	CAWSVQPYEQYF
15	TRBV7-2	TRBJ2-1	CASSPGTSGGARQFF
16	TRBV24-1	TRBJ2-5	CATSDTTQGGRETQYF
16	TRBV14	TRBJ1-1	CASSLHPQGVGTEAFF
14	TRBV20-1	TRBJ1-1	CSARAGLLNTEAFF